This T cell receptor beta chain is drawn from a study of cytomegalovirus exposure and HLA in healthy donors. Study-wide findings and caveats: Whilst most TCR sequences proved rare, a subset of public TCRs occurred across many donors. Versus the 666-donor mean, an Asian-associated ancestry cluster reportedly showed fewer N-insertions in a later analysis.

In regard to this clone: What it recognizes is unknown.

CDR3 length: 16 residues. Germline CDR1 LNHDA, CDR2 SQIVND (reference sequence). V lost 4 bases, J lost 4 bases, and 13 bases stayed unmatched. PCR used 60 Vbeta primers and 13 Jbeta primers. Profiled with immunoSEQ multiplex PCR; TCRdb holds only in-frame clones, not every one. Among some 130,000 clones, around four fifths were seen once, and the ten largest hold 1.5% to 1.9%. The material sequenced was PBMCs. The clonotype comes from a man aged 35-49 years in good health and CMV-seronegative. The V and J genes are TRBV19 and TRBJ2-7; 7 nucleotides agree with TRBD1. CDR3 amino acids: CASSNPGGSTGYEQYF. CDR3 nucleotides: TGTGCCAGTAGTAACCCCGGCGGGTCGACAGGGTACGAGCAGTACTTC.